Sequencing of this TCR beta chain was carried out in a study of T cell changes during pregnancy in multiple sclerosis. Profiled with immunoSEQ multiplex PCR; TCRdb holds only in-frame clones, not every one. The sample carries 17,000 or so clones, around 97% recorded once. The CDR3 contains 17 residues. The ends lost 5 bases at V and 1 base at J; junction bases unmatched: 12. CDR1 is SGHRS, CDR2 YFSETQ, per germline. This clonotype was sampled from a female donor with multiple sclerosis, enrolled in a pregnancy study. This chain links TRBV5-1 with TRBJ2-1, with TRBD2 matching 7 bases. Sequencing used peripheral blood, obtained in the third trimester of pregnancy. This CDR3 reads CASRLSGLTGSYNEQFF. DNA for the CDR3: TGCGCCAGCAGGCTATCGGGACTAACGGGATCCTACAATGAGCAGTTCTTC.